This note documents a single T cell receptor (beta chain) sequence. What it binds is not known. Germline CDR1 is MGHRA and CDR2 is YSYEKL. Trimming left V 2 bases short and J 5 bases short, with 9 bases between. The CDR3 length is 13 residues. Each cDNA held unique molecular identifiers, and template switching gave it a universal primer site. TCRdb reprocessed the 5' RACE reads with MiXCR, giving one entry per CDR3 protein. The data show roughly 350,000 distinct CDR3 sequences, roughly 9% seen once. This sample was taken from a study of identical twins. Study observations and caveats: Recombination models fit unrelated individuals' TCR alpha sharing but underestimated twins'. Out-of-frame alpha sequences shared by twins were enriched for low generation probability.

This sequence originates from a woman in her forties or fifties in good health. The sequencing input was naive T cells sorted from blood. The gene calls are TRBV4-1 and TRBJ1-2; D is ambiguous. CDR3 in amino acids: CASSQQTVYGYTF. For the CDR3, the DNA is TGCGCCAGCAGCCAACAAACGGTATATGGCTACACCTTC.